The 9 T cell receptor beta chains reported below all come from one sample, sequenced in a study of post-analysis software for immune sequencing data. Points from the study as a whole: Four or five TRBV segments were more frequent in patients than controls; TRBV5-6, TRBV5-1 and TRBV20-1 belonged to this group.

TCR beta cDNA libraries included unique molecular identifiers. TCRdb passed the PCR reads through MiXCR, listing each CDR3 protein once. The sample records fewer than 600,000 distinct CDR3 sequences, 45% being singletons. These TCRs are of unknown antigen specificity. Sequencing was done on a sample of blood. These receptors all come from a girl under 18 with multiple sclerosis.

This rearrangement joins TRBV6-5 to TRBJ2-5; D ambiguous. The CDR3 extends over 14 amino acids. Germline loops: CDR1 MNHEY, CDR2 SVGAGI. Deletions cut 2 bases from V and 2 bases from J, with 9 bases between. The CDR3 coding sequence is TGTGCCAGCAGTTACCTTCCGTCTCAAGAGACCCAGTACTTC. The encoded protein is CASSYLPSQETQYF.

This clonotype was detected only a few times. The J gene is TRBJ2-1, the V gene TRBV7-9; D gene unclear. CDR3 length: 13 amino acids. The germline V and J ends were trimmed by 0 bases and 8 bases, with 8 bases remaining between them. In germline, CDR1 is SEHNR, CDR2 FQNEAQ (reference sequence). In nucleotides, the CDR3 is TGTGCCAGCAGCTTAGCCGGTCCGGATGAGCAGTTCTTC. Amino acid sequence: CASSLAGPDEQFF.

This clonotype was seen only a few times. The chain carries TRBV12-3 or TRBV12-4 and TRBJ2-5; TRBD2 agrees at 12 bases. The ends lost 7 bases at V and 1 base at J; junction bases unmatched: 4. The CDR3 consists of 15 residues. This chain's CDR3 is CASTLGLAGQETQYF. In DNA form, the CDR3 reads TGTGCCAGCACTTTGGGACTAGCGGGCCAAGAGACCCAGTACTTC.

The rearrangement joins TRBV4-2 to TRBJ2-1; weak D call: TRBD1 (6 bases). Germline CDR1 LGHNA, CDR2 YNFKEQ. The CDR3 is 15 residues long. Trimming left V 4 bases short and J 8 bases short, with 18 bases between. CDR3 nucleotide sequence: TGTGCCAGCAGCCGCGACTTACAGGGTAGGGATGAGCAGTTCTTC. Residues: CASSRDLQGRDEQFF.

The CDR3 nucleotides read TGTGCCAGCACCCTTAGAGACGCCAGCTCCTACAATGAGCAGTTCTTC. Amino acid sequence: CASTLRDASSYNEQFF. The chain recombines TRBV28 with TRBJ2-1; D is uncertain. V was clipped by 7 bases and J by 0 bases, with 16 bases between them. Germline V gene data show CDR1 as MDHEN and CDR2 as SYDVKM. The CDR3 extends over 16 amino acids.

The chain combines TRBV29-1 with TRBJ2-5, with TRBD1 matching over 7 bases. With V trimmed by 6 bases and J by 2 bases, 12 bases remained unmatched. The CDR3 consists of 15 residues. Germline lookup yields CDR1 SQVTM and CDR2 ANQGSEA. CDR3 amino acids: CSVFQDRNFQETQYF. The CDR3, as DNA: TGCAGCGTATTTCAGGACAGGAACTTTCAAGAGACCCAGTACTTC.

This clonotype was detected many times. V and J are TRBV20-1 and TRBJ2-1, with D uncertain. Germline CDR1 and CDR2: DFQATT and SNEGSKA (reference sequence). V gave up 6 bases and J gave up 9 bases, with 15 bases separating them. This CDR3 spans 12 amino acids. CDR3 sequence: CSASLRGFEQFF. In nucleotides, the CDR3 is TGCAGTGCCTCCCTGCGAGGATTTGAGCAGTTCTTC.

This chain joins TRBV5-1 and TRBJ1-1, with D perhaps matching TRBD1 (6 bases). Trimming cost V 2 bases and J 4 bases, with 21 bases left between them. CDR1 SGHRS and CDR2 YFSETQ come from the germline V gene. CDR3 length equals 17 residues. As DNA, the CDR3 is TGCGCCAGCAGCTTTCTTGACGCCAGCGGACAGATCACTGAAGCTTTCTTT. It yields the protein CASSFLDASGQITEAFF.

In its sample, this clonotype was seen a few times. DNA for the CDR3: TGTGCCAGCAGTTACGCTTGGAGGGTGGGATATGGCTACACCTTC. It specifies CASSYAWRVGYGYTF. This sequence joins TRBV6-5 and TRBJ1-2; no definite D call. Trimming left V 2 bases short and J 5 bases short, with 15 bases between. The CDR3 covers 15 residues. From germline, CDR1 is MNHEY and CDR2 SVGAGI.